This T cell receptor beta chain originates from a study of blood T cell repertoires in COVID-19. The germline V gene encodes CDR1 LGHDT and CDR2 YNNKEL (reference sequence). Trimming removed 5 bases at V and 5 bases at J, with 16 bases between. The CDR3 is 14 amino acids. Participants' reported clinical history set cohort assignment. In the source study's methods: Reference gene primer amplification in the assay estimated nucleated cell counts. Sequencing used immunoSEQ multiplex PCR; TCRdb keeps in-frame clones, though not all of them. D and trimming come from the DNA, and the V and J calls and clone size come from that table. The data contain fewer than 400,000 clones, 65% to 90% of them seen just once; the ten biggest clones take up around 4.6%.

The rearrangement joins TRBV3-1 (or the pseudogene TRBV3-2) to TRBJ2-7; TRBD2 is a possible D gene (5 bases). The sample was PBMCs or T cells enriched from blood (not recorded which). The clonotype originates from a man aged 30 to 45 who had recovered from COVID-19. CDR3 DNA: TGTGCCAGCAGCGTGAGGACTCGAACCCACGAGCAGTACTTC. Protein product: CASSVRTRTHEQYF.